This T cell receptor beta chain was observed in a study of patients and donors after allogeneic stem cell transplantation. This clonotype appeared many times. MiXCR was run by TCRdb on the RT-PCR reads, yielding one entry per CDR3 protein. The sample lists about 160,000 distinct CDR3 sequences, approximately 28% occurring once. The specimen was blood, either unsorted or a sorted T cell fraction (not recorded which). The source of this sequence is a human donor who was either an allogeneic HSCT recipient or a stem cell or donor lymphocyte infusion donor (not recorded which). It is not recorded whose cells these are; they may come from a transplant donor.

The CDR3 is CASSLAGHPGDGYTF. In nucleotides, the CDR3 is TGCGCCAGCAGCTTGGCTGGCCACCCGGGGGATGGCTACACCTTC. The chain recombines TRBV5-1 with TRBJ1-2, with D perhaps matching TRBD1 (5 bases). Trimming took 0 bases from V and 6 from J, leaving 15 bases between them. The CDR3 is 15 amino acids. In germline, CDR1 is SGHRS, CDR2 YFSETQ.